This section outlines one TCR beta chain sequence together with its context. The CDR3 runs to 17 residues. Trimming took 7 bases from V and 4 from J; bases not matched to a gene: 13. CDR1 SGHVS and CDR2 FQNEAQ come from the germline V gene. This sample was taken from a study of identical twins' blood T cells. One entry per CDR3 protein, called by TCRdb with MiXCR from the 5' RACE reads. The profile shows 400,000 or so distinct CDR3 sequences, approximately 30% of them singletons. Sequenced input: PBMCs. This TCR came from a woman aged 18 to 55 in good health. This chain uses TRBV7-8 with TRBJ2-1; 10 nucleotides match TRBD2. This CDR3 reads CASTTTILAGLYNEQFF. CDR3 DNA sequence: TGTGCCAGCACCACGACCATACTAGCGGGACTATACAATGAGCAGTTCTTC. Based on the CDR3 plus reference TRBV7-8 and TRBJ2-1, the full variable domain is GAGVSQSPRYKVAKRGQDVALRCDPISGHVSLFWYQQALGQGPEFLTYFQNEAQLDKSGLPSDRFFAERPEGSVSTLKIQRTQQEDSAVYLCASTTTILAGLYNEQFFGPGTRLTVL.